This T cell receptor (beta chain) was captured by sequencing in a study of glioma-infiltrating T cells. Study findings and constraints: Non-neoplastic patients had below-expected tissue-blood divergence, while all gliomas exceeded expectation. Tissue and blood shared very few CDR3 sequences.

Using RNA template, CDR3s of TCR alpha and beta were amplified with iRepertoire arm-PCR. Tissue mRNA or PBMC total RNA, 100-400 ng, went into one-step reverse transcription and amplification. TCRdb reprocessed the multiplex PCR reads with MiXCR, giving one entry per CDR3 protein. This sample has approximately 110,000 distinct CDR3 sequences; 20% to 25% occur once, and the top ten carry roughly 15%. The CDR3 covers 15 residues. Per the germline V gene, CDR1 is MDHEN and CDR2 is SYDVKM. The V end lost 2 bases, the J end lost 0 bases, and 10 bases lay between the germline ends. This clonotype was detected ten times or more. Its antigen remains unidentified.

This chain connects TRBV28 to TRBJ2-5; tentatively, D is TRBD2 (6 bases). The sequenced sample was glioma tissue, nonneoplastic brain tissue, or PBMCs (not recorded which). This TCR came from a human donor with low-grade glioma or glioblastoma, undergoing nonglioma brain surgery, or in good health (not recorded which). The CDR3 region is CASSLRRGNQETQYF. CDR3 nucleotide sequence: TGTGCCAGCAGTTTACGCCGGGGGAACCAAGAGACCCAGTACTTC.